These 22 T cell receptor beta chains share one sample of origin, sequenced in a study of blood T cell repertoires in COVID-19. TCRdb keeps only in-frame clones here, not all; method: immunoSEQ multiplex PCR. The sample has under 95,000 clones, 75% to 90% seen once. The sample was peripheral blood. The receptor set was obtained from a woman of 80 years or more with active or convalescent COVID-19.

The sample holds one count of this clone. J is TRBJ2-7 and V is TRBV5-1; 7 bases are shared with TRBD1. The trim removed 3 bases at V and 6 bases at J, leaving 9 bases unmatched. Germline V gives CDR1 SGHRS, CDR2 YFSETQ. This CDR3 has 14 amino acids. The CDR3 nucleotides are TGCGCCAGCAGCTCAGGGACAGCTGGATTCGAGCAGTACTTC. Translation: CASSSGTAGFEQYF.

The rearrangement joins TRBV5-1 to TRBJ1-5; no definite D call. The germline V gene encodes CDR1 SGHRS and CDR2 YFSETQ. The CDR3 sequence is 16 residues long. The V end lost 2 bases, the J end lost 3 bases, and 15 bases lay between the germline ends. The DNA for the CDR3 is TGCGCCAGCAGCTTACAACCCCAGGAAAACAATCAGCCCCAGCATTTT. Its translation: CASSLQPQENNQPQHF. Looking up the rest from reference TRBV5-1 and TRBJ1-5 gives the full variable domain: KAGVTQTPRYLIKTRGQQVTLSCSPISGHRSVSWYQQTPGQGLQFLFEYFSETQRNKGNFPGRFSGRQFSNSRSEMNVSTLELGDSALYLCASSLQPQENNQPQHFGDGTRLSIL.

V is TRBV28 and J is TRBJ1-5; D gene unclear. CDR3 length: 12 amino acids. Trimming stripped 7 bases from V and 5 bases from J, with 9 bases between. Germline CDR1 is MDHEN and CDR2 is SYDVKM. CDR3 nucleotide sequence: TGTGCCAGCACTCCGGGGTATCAGCCCCAGCATTTT. Its translation is CASTPGYQPQHF.

The chain carries TRBV6-5 and TRBJ1-1; tentative D call: TRBD1 (5 bases). The V and J ends lost 6 bases and 1 base respectively, with 12 bases between them. CDR1 is MNHEY and CDR2 is SVGAGI in the germline V gene. The CDR3 has 14 residues. CDR3 loop: CASRMTETNTEAFF. The CDR3 nucleotides are TGTGCCAGCAGGATGACAGAGACGAACACTGAAGCTTTCTTT.

The chain employs TRBV19 and TRBJ2-1, with a tentative D call TRBD2 (6 bases). The CDR3 extends over 12 amino acids. Germline loops: CDR1 LNHDA, CDR2 SQIVND (reference sequence). V gave up 2 bases and J gave up 9 bases, with 8 bases separating them. In nucleotides, the CDR3 is TGTGCCAGTAGTATAACCGGGGGTGAGCAGTTCTTC. It is translated as CASSITGGEQFF.

The chain couples TRBV20-1 to TRBJ2-7, with 8 bases lining up with TRBD1. The CDR3 extends over 11 amino acids. The germline gives CDR1 DFQATT, CDR2 SNEGSKA (reference sequence). Losses at the gene ends were 5 bases for V and 5 bases for J; bases not matched to a gene: 2. The CDR3 here is CSADRGHEQYF. The CDR3 DNA sequence: TGCAGTGCTGACAGGGGTCACGAGCAGTACTTC.

The rearrangement uses TRBV9 and TRBJ1-2; D possibly corresponds to TRBD1 (5 bases). In germline, CDR1 is SGDLS, CDR2 YYNGEE. V was trimmed by 6 bases and J by 5 bases, leaving 11 bases between them. The CDR3 is 12 residues long. The CDR3 sequence: CASNLEGYGYTF. The CDR3 DNA is TGTGCCAGCAATTTGGAGGGGTATGGCTACACCTTC.

The chain recombines TRBV28 with TRBJ2-3, with TRBD1 matching over 7 bases. The CDR3 is made up of 16 amino acids. With V trimmed by 6 bases and J by 1 base, 10 bases remained unmatched. Germline CDR1 and CDR2: MDHEN and SYDVKM. CDR3 sequence reads: CASRITGDVGTDTQYF. The CDR3 nucleotides are TGTGCCAGCAGGATCACAGGGGATGTGGGCACAGATACGCAGTATTTT.

The chain has TRBV5-1 and TRBJ2-3, with TRBD1 identical over 8 bases. This CDR3 has 15 amino acids. CDR1 is SGHRS, CDR2 YFSETQ, per germline. V lost 2 bases to trimming and J lost 5 bases; unmatched junction nucleotides: 7. CDR3 sequence (DNA): TGCGCCAGCAGCTTACAGGGGGTGGAGGGAGATACGCAGTATTTT. Translation gives CASSLQGVEGDTQYF.

The CDR3 DNA reads as TGCGCCAGCAGCCAATCCCTAGCGGTCTCTTACAATGAGCAGTTCTTC. This encodes CASSQSLAVSYNEQFF. The gene calls are TRBV4-3 and TRBJ2-1, with 7 bases aligning to TRBD2. The length of the CDR3 is 16 residues. Germline V gene lookup returns CDR1 LGHNA and CDR2 YSLEER. V dropped 2 bases and J dropped 4; count of bases not matched to a gene: 8.

The chain has TRBV7-8 and TRBJ2-1, with D possibly matching TRBD1 (5 bases). The CDR3 runs 14 residues. The V gene lost 1 base and the J gene lost 7 bases, with 11 bases spanning the gap. The V gene's germline CDR1 is SGHVS and CDR2 FQNEAQ. This chain's CDR3 is CASSLGGARNEQFF. The CDR3 region has the DNA TGTGCCAGCAGCTTAGGGGGCGCGCGGAATGAGCAGTTCTTC. Variable domain in full (rest from reference TRBV7-8 and TRBJ2-1): GAGVSQSPRYKVAKRGQDVALRCDPISGHVSLFWYQQALGQGPEFLTYFQNEAQLDKSGLPSDRFFAERPEGSVSTLKIQRTQQEDSAVYLCASSLGGARNEQFFGPGTRLTVL.

As for this clone: Other DNA sequences in this specimen translate into the identical CDR3. The rearrangement links TRBV19 to TRBJ1-1; 9 nucleotides align to TRBD1. The germline gives CDR1 LNHDA, CDR2 SQIVND (reference sequence). The J segment lost 4 bases and the V segment lost 3 bases, leaving 6 bases of the junction unmatched. The CDR3 has 15 residues. As DNA, the CDR3 is TGTGCCAGTAGTATTGGACAGGGGAGGAGCACTGAAGCTTTCTTT. Amino acids: CASSIGQGRSTEAFF. The entire variable domain, with the rest obtained from reference TRBV19 and TRBJ1-1, is as follows: DGGITQSPKYLFRKEGQNVTLSCEQNLNHDAMYWYRQDPGQGLRLIYYSQIVNDFQKGDIAEGYSVSREKKESFPLTVTSAQKNPTAFYLCASSIGQGRSTEAFFGQGTRLTVV.

J is TRBJ2-1 and V is TRBV5-1; 9 nucleotides line up with TRBD2. This CDR3 is 15 amino acids long. Germline CDR1 SGHRS, CDR2 YFSETQ. Trimming removed 0 bases from V and 4 bases from J; junction bases left unmatched: 2. The CDR3 nucleotides are TGCGCCAGCAGCTTGGAACTAGCGGGTTACAATGAGCAGTTCTTC. It codes for CASSLELAGYNEQFF.

This chain uses TRBV5-1 with TRBJ2-5; tentatively, D is TRBD1 (6 bases). CDR3 length equals 15 residues. Looked up from germline, CDR1 is SGHRS and CDR2 is YFSETQ. V lost 0 bases, J lost 5 bases, and 14 bases lay in between. The CDR3 sequence: CASSLGSPQGETQYF. In DNA, the CDR3 is TGCGCCAGCAGCTTGGGCTCACCCCAGGGGGAGACCCAGTACTTC.

This rearrangement joins TRBV2 to TRBJ1-5; D is unresolved. This CDR3 is 15 amino acids long. Between the trimmed V and J ends, which lost 5 bases and 0 bases, there was a span of 11 bases. Germline CDR1 SNHLY, CDR2 FYNNEI. The CDR3 spells CASSSQHYSNQPQHF. The CDR3 DNA follows: TGTGCCAGCAGTAGTCAACACTATAGCAATCAGCCCCAGCATTTT.

This rearrangement joins TRBV7-3 to TRBJ1-5; no clear D gene. In germline, CDR1 is SGHTA, CDR2 FQGTGA. The germline V and J ends were trimmed by 6 bases and 4 bases, with 16 bases remaining between them. CDR3 length: 15 amino acids. CDR3 region: CASRTPWALNQPQHF. The CDR3 nucleotides read TGTGCCAGCAGGACGCCGTGGGCCCTAAATCAGCCCCAGCATTTT.

The V and J genes are TRBV18 and TRBJ2-5, with a possible D match to TRBD1 (5 bases). The CDR3 is made up of 14 amino acids. V gave up 3 bases and J gave up 3 bases, with 11 bases separating them. The germline V gene encodes CDR1 KGHSH and CDR2 LQKENI. The CDR3 spells CASSPVEGEETQYF. The CDR3 coding sequence is TGTGCCAGCTCACCGGTCGAAGGGGAAGAGACCCAGTACTTC. The whole variable domain, remainder taken from reference TRBV18 and TRBJ2-5, is NAGVMQNPRHLVRRRGQEARLRCSPMKGHSHVYWYRQLPEEGLKFMVYLQKENIIDESGMPKERFSAEFPKEGPSILRIQQVVRGDSAAYFCASSPVEGEETQYFGPGTRLLVL.

The rearrangement joins TRBV12-5 to TRBJ1-6; the D gene is possibly TRBD1 (5 bases). Germline CDR1 LGHNT, CDR2 FRNRAP. V lost 1 base and J lost 8, with 21 bases in between. The CDR3 length is 18 residues. The CDR3 DNA sequence: TGTGCTAGTGGTTTGGCTTTAGGTGGGGGGATGGCCTATTCACCCCTCCACTTT. Translating gives CASGLALGGGMAYSPLHF.

The rearrangement links TRBV29-1 to TRBJ1-5, with a weak D call TRBD1 (5 bases). The CDR3 is made up of 13 amino acids. Germline V gene sequence: CDR1 SQVTM, CDR2 ANQGSEA. V lost 5 bases and J 2 bases, leaving 10 bases between the germline ends. CDR3 in DNA: TGCAGCGTTTCGGAGACAGGCAATCAGCCCCAGCATTTT. It encodes CSVSETGNQPQHF.

This chain joins TRBV5-4 and TRBJ2-1; D possibly corresponds to TRBD1 (5 bases). Germline CDR1 reads SGHNT; CDR2 reads YYREEE (reference sequence). CDR3 length equals 15 residues. V dropped 5 bases and J dropped 7 bases, with 19 bases sitting between them. The CDR3 loop reads CASSYFDRFRNEQFF. As DNA, the CDR3 is TGTGCCAGCAGTTATTTCGACAGATTCCGTAATGAGCAGTTCTTC.

The chain is built from TRBV6-5 and TRBJ1-1, with a weak D call TRBD1 (6 bases). Germline V gene sequence: CDR1 MNHEY, CDR2 SVGAGI. Trimming took 8 bases from V and 1 from J, leaving 11 bases between them. The CDR3 covers 13 residues. CDR3 in DNA: TGTGCCAGCGCCTCGGACAGGAACACTGAAGCTTTCTTT. Translation: CASASDRNTEAFF.

This sequence joins TRBV19 and TRBJ1-6; the D gene is possibly TRBD1 (6 bases). Germline lookup yields CDR1 LNHDA and CDR2 SQIVND (reference sequence). CDR3 length: 16 amino acids. Between the trimmed V and J ends, which lost 5 bases and 7 bases, there was a span of 18 bases. The CDR3 is CASSFTSGQRNSPLHF. The CDR3 DNA sequence: TGTGCCAGTAGTTTTACCTCGGGACAACGGAATTCACCCCTCCACTTT.